The sequence of this T cell receptor (beta chain) was determined in a study of blood T cell repertoires in COVID-19. Study in general: Both acute and convalescent COVID-19 samples were obtained from the United States, Italy and Spain. Nucleic acid was either cDNA or gDNA, and it came from T cells, B-cell-depleted T cells, or PBMCs.

This clone was detected only a few times. In the original analysis: It was from reference gene primer amplification that nucleated cell counts were estimated. The data were produced by immunoSEQ multiplex PCR, yet TCRdb's version contains in-frame clones alone and is incomplete. V, J and clone size reflect that table, while D and trimming were determined from the DNA. Of approximately 150,000 clones detected, roughly 84% appear once; the ten largest clones hold about 2%. This TCR derives from an older man with acute or convalescent COVID-19. Source material: peripheral blood.

This chain's CDR3 is CASSTQGPKNIQYF. As DNA, the CDR3 is TGTGCCAGTAGTACACAGGGGCCCAAAAACATTCAGTACTTC. The chain uses TRBV19 and TRBJ2-4, with TRBD1 matching over 7 bases. V gave up 4 bases and J gave up 2 bases; unmatched junction bases: 2. Germline CDR1 reads LNHDA; CDR2 reads SQIVND (reference sequence). This CDR3 has 14 amino acids.